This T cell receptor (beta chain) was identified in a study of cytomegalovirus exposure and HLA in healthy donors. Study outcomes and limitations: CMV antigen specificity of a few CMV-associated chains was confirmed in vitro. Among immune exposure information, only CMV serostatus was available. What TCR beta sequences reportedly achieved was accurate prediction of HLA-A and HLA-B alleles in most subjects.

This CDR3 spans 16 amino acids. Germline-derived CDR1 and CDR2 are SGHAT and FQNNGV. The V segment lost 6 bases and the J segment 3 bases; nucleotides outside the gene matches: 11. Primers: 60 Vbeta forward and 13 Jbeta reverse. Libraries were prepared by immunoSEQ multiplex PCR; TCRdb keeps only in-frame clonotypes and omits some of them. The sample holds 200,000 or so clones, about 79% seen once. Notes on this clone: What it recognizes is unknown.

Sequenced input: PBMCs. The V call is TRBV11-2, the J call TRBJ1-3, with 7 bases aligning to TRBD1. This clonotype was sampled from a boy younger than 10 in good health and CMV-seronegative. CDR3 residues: CASRVTQGGLGNTIYF. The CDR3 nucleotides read TGTGCCAGCAGAGTAACGCAGGGGGGACTTGGAAACACCATATATTTT.